A selection of T cell receptor beta chains follows, all from one sample in a study of T cell repertoires in cytomegalovirus infection. TCRdb itself ran the reads through MiXCR, one entry per CDR3 protein. This sample carries roughly 300,000 distinct CDR3 sequences, more than 8% of them seen once, and the ten largest clones take 3.5% to 4.5%. The specimen was PBMCs. All receptors derive from a human donor in good health (CMV status not recorded). Some clones in this sample may be carry-over from other donors' samples. Each CDR3 is given with its conserved first and last residue. D genes are given only for firm matches. Clone size is not always given. Where it is, it says once, few, many or a class for expanded clones.

CDR3 protein,CDR3 DNA,clone size,D gene,J gene,V gene
CASSPRLTEAFF,TGTGCCAGCAGCCCAAGGTTGACTGAAGCTTTCTTT,NA,NA,TRBJ1-1,TRBV18
CASGQVGTEKLFF,TGTGCCAGCGGACAGGTGGGGACTGAAAAACTGTTTTTT,NA,TRBD1,TRBJ1-4,TRBV27
CASSLGKSNQPQHF,TGTGCCAGCAGTTTAGGAAAAAGCAATCAGCCCCAGCATTTT,few,NA,TRBJ1-5,TRBV12-3/TRBV12-4
CASSFRRSRGVTEAFF,TGTGCCAGCAGTTTTCGGCGCAGCCGTGGCGTCACTGAAGCTTTCTTT,few,NA,TRBJ1-1,TRBV12-3/TRBV12-4
CASSLRDRSYEQYF,TGTGCCAGCAGTTTACGGGACAGATCCTACGAGCAGTACTTC,NA,TRBD1,TRBJ2-7,TRBV28
CASSLGLPSPEAFF,TGTGCCAGCAGTTTAGGCCTTCCTTCGCCCGAAGCTTTCTTT,few,NA,TRBJ1-1,TRBV12-3/TRBV12-4
CASSFGTSGSNYNEQFF,TGTGCCAGCAGTTTTGGTACTAGCGGGAGTAACTACAATGAGCAGTTCTTC,few,TRBD2,TRBJ2-1,TRBV12-3/TRBV12-4
CASSDRNQPQHF,TGTGCCAGCAGCGACCGTAATCAGCCCCAGCATTTT,NA,NA,TRBJ1-5,TRBV12-3/TRBV12-4
CASSPDSANTEAFF,TGTGCCAGCAGCCCCGACAGTGCGAACACTGAAGCTTTCTTT,many,NA,TRBJ1-1,TRBV28
CASSLPRFGQFF,TGTGCCAGCAGCTTGCCCCGGTTTGGTCAGTTCTTC,NA,NA,TRBJ2-1,TRBV7-9
CASNAGIYNEQFF,TGTGCCAGCAACGCGGGCATCTACAATGAGCAGTTCTTC,many,NA,TRBJ2-1,TRBV28
CASSNARRSTDTQYF,TGTGCCAGTAGTAATGCTAGAAGAAGCACAGATACGCAGTATTTT,NA,NA,TRBJ2-3,TRBV19
CASSLETQYF,TGTGCCAGCAGCTTAGAGACCCAGTACTTC,many,NA,TRBJ2-5,TRBV7-2
CASSLEPRVSTEAFF,TGTGCCAGCAGCTTAGAACCCAGGGTATCTACTGAAGCTTTCTTT,few,NA,TRBJ1-1,TRBV7-2
CASSIVRDRSEQYF,TGTGCCAGTAGTATAGTAAGGGACAGGAGCGAGCAGTACTTC,NA,TRBD1,TRBJ2-7,TRBV19
CARQQGRYTEAFF,TGTGCCAGGCAACAGGGAAGGTACACTGAAGCTTTCTTT,many,NA,TRBJ1-1,TRBV2
CASSELAWYTETQYF,TGTGCCAGCAGTGAATTAGCATGGTATACGGAGACCCAGTACTTC,many,NA,TRBJ2-5,TRBV25-1
CASRLGEYSNQPQHF,TGTGCCAGCAGATTGGGAGAGTATAGCAATCAGCCCCAGCATTTT,few,NA,TRBJ1-5,TRBV6-2/TRBV6-3
CASSFTSDRVDLTDTQYF,TGTGCCAGCAGCTTTACTTCGGACAGGGTTGACCTCACAGATACGCAGTATTTT,many,TRBD1,TRBJ2-3,TRBV7-8
CASRSGGGTGELFF,TGTGCCAGCCGGAGCGGGGGAGGCACCGGGGAGCTGTTTTTT,NA,TRBD2,TRBJ2-2,TRBV7-3
CASSTPSNSPLHF,TGTGCCAGTAGTACGCCGTCCAATTCACCCCTCCACTTT,NA,NA,TRBJ1-6,TRBV19
CASSLLMSYGYTF,TGTGCCAGCAGTTTACTCATGTCCTATGGCTACACCTTC,many,NA,TRBJ1-2,TRBV28
CASGGGGPNYNSPLHF,TGTGCCAGCGGCGGCGGGGGGCCCAACTATAATTCACCCCTCCACTTT,few,NA,TRBJ1-6,TRBV7-6
CASSLGPGGYGYTF,TGTGCCAGCAGCTTAGGACCAGGGGGCTATGGCTACACCTTC,NA,TRBD1,TRBJ1-2,TRBV7-9
CSARFPGQGRDTQYF,TGCAGTGCTAGATTCCCGGGACAGGGACGAGATACGCAGTATTTT,few,TRBD1,TRBJ2-3,TRBV20-1
CASSFTEDQPQHF,TGTGCCAGCAGTTTTACCGAGGATCAGCCCCAGCATTTT,many,NA,TRBJ1-5,TRBV12-3/TRBV12-4
CATSREAGYSKNIQYF,TGTGCCACCAGCAGAGAAGCAGGGTACTCCAAAAACATTCAGTACTTC,NA,NA,TRBJ2-4,TRBV15
CASTLGGVNDYTF,TGTGCCAGCACCCTCGGCGGGGTGAATGACTACACCTTC,many,NA,TRBJ1-2,TRBV28
CASSSLRRTAHALSYNEQFF,TGTGCCAGCAGTTCCCTCCGTCGGACTGCCCACGCCCTTTCCTACAATGAGCAGTTCTTC,few,NA,TRBJ2-1,TRBV6-2/TRBV6-3
CASSPSRTNEKLFF,TGTGCCAGCAGTCCCAGCCGAACGAATGAAAAACTGTTTTTT,many,NA,TRBJ1-4,TRBV6-1
CATAGGNTEAFF,TGTGCCACCGCTGGGGGAAACACTGAAGCTTTCTTT,NA,NA,TRBJ1-1,TRBV24-1
CASSLGIAGGSQGPGELFF,TGTGCCAGCAGCTTAGGCATAGCGGGAGGGTCCCAGGGGCCGGGGGAGCTGTTTTTT,many,TRBD2,TRBJ2-2,TRBV7-8
CASSSLAGATYEQYF,TGTGCCAGCAGCTCACTAGCGGGAGCTACCTACGAGCAGTACTTC,NA,TRBD2,TRBJ2-7,TRBV5-8
CASSLGVGGAYNEQFF,TGTGCCAGCAGCCTGGGGGTCGGGGGGGCCTACAATGAGCAGTTCTTC,many,TRBD2,TRBJ2-1,TRBV5-4
CASSSSGGGNQPQHF,TGTGCCAGCAGCTCTTCGGGGGGCGGCAATCAGCCCCAGCATTTT,few,NA,TRBJ1-5,TRBV7-9
CASGRGHGYTF,TGTGCCAGTGGAAGAGGACATGGCTACACCTTC,few,NA,TRBJ1-2,TRBV19
CASTGLAGGTGELFF,TGTGCCAGCACGGGACTAGCGGGAGGCACCGGGGAGCTGTTTTTT,NA,TRBD2,TRBJ2-2,TRBV6-2/TRBV6-3
CASSPYPVGYEQFF,TGTGCCAGCTCACCATACCCGGTAGGGTATGAGCAGTTCTTC,few,NA,TRBJ2-1,TRBV18
CATEALYNEQFF,TGTGCCACCGAAGCTCTCTACAATGAGCAGTTCTTC,NA,NA,TRBJ2-1,TRBV15
CASSQDEGRVPSYEQYF,TGCGCCAGCAGCCAAGATGAAGGCAGGGTACCCTCCTACGAGCAGTACTTC,NA,NA,TRBJ2-7,TRBV4-3
CASSRTAHGYTF,TGTGCCAGCAGCCGGACTGCTCATGGCTACACCTTC,many,NA,TRBJ1-2,TRBV5-6
CASSPTAGGIEAFF,TGTGCCAGCAGTCCTACGGCAGGGGGCATCGAAGCTTTCTTT,few,TRBD1,TRBJ1-1,TRBV6-5
CATSSLRDRGRGEQYF,TGTGCCACCAGCAGCCTCCGGGACAGGGGGCGAGGCGAGCAGTACTTC,few,TRBD1,TRBJ2-7,TRBV15
CASTYKTGGMYEQYF,TGTGCCAGCACTTATAAGACAGGGGGTATGTACGAGCAGTACTTC,many,TRBD1,TRBJ2-7,TRBV7-2
CASSLELPGTEAFF,TGTGCCAGCAGCTTAGAGCTCCCGGGCACTGAAGCTTTCTTT,many,NA,TRBJ1-1,TRBV7-3
CASSPTGGRGNTEAFF,TGTGCCAGCAGCCCCACCGGGGGAAGGGGGAACACTGAAGCTTTCTTT,many,NA,TRBJ1-1,TRBV7-2
CASRQGAGSGYTF,TGTGCCAGCAGACAGGGGGCGGGTTCTGGCTACACCTTC,many,TRBD1,TRBJ1-2,TRBV7-2
CASSLVLAAEQYF,TGTGCCAGCAGCTTAGTACTAGCTGCCGAGCAGTACTTC,many,NA,TRBJ2-7,TRBV7-2
CASSLRVAGDEQYF,TGTGCCAGCAGCTTACGGGTAGCGGGGGACGAGCAGTACTTC,many,TRBD2,TRBJ2-7,TRBV7-2
CASSLGGWYQETQYF,TGTGCCAGCAGCTTAGGCGGATGGTACCAAGAGACCCAGTACTTC,many,NA,TRBJ2-5,TRBV7-2
CASSHLVADRKYF,TGTGCCAGCAGCCACTTAGTGGCGGACAGGAAGTACTTC,many,TRBD1,TRBJ2-7,TRBV7-2